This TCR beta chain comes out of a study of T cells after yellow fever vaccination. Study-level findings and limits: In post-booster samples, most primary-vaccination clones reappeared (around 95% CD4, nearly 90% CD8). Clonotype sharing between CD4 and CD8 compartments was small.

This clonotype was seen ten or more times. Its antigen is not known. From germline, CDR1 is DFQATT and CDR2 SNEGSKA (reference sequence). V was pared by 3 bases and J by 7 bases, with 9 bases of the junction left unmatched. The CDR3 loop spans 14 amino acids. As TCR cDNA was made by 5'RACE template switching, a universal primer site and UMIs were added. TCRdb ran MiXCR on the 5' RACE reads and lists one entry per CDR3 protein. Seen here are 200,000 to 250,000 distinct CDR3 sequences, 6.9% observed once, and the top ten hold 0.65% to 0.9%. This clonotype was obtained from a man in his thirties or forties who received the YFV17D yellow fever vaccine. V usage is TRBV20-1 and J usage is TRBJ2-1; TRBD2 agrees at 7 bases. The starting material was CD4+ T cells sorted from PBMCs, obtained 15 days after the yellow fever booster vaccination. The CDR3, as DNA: TGCAGTGCTAGGCCCGGGGTAGCGGGTAATGAGCAGTTCTTC. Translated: CSARPGVAGNEQFF.